Each of the 8 T cell receptor beta chains below was sequenced from the same sample in a study of CD8+ T cells in alopecia areata. RNA extraction was followed by reverse transcription into cDNA, which acted as the sequencing template. TCRdb's copy holds only in-frame clones and misses some; the assay was immunoSEQ multiplex PCR. The table lists around 150,000 clones, less than 80% of them singletons, with 13% to 15% in the top ten. Treatment described: oral pan-JAK inhibitor, 5-10 mg twice daily. This material consisted of CD4+ T cells sorted from blood, taken at week 24, from a patient treated with tofacitinib. The source of these receptors is a human donor with alopecia areata.

The chain has TRBV2 and TRBJ2-6; D unclear. Germline V gene lookup returns CDR1 SNHLY and CDR2 FYNNEI. The V gene lost 6 bases and the J gene lost 0 bases, with 9 bases spanning the gap. The CDR3 is made up of 15 amino acids. The chain's CDR3 is CASSQANSGANVLTF. CDR3 nucleotide sequence: TGTGCCAGCAGCCAGGCTAACTCTGGGGCCAACGTCCTGACTTTC.

The rearrangement uses TRBV7-2 and TRBJ2-7; D not certain. Germline values: CDR1 SGHTA, CDR2 FQGNSA. Trimming cost V 5 bases and J 3 bases, with 14 bases left between them. The CDR3 runs 14 residues. CDR3 sequence reads: CASSPDPRIYEQYF. The CDR3 DNA follows: TGTGCCAGCAGCCCAGACCCGAGGATCTACGAGCAGTACTTC.

V usage is TRBV5-4 and J usage is TRBJ1-2, with TRBD1 matching over 8 bases. The J segment lost 3 bases and the V segment lost 4 bases, leaving 8 bases of the junction unmatched. In germline, CDR1 is SGHNT, CDR2 YYREEE (reference sequence). The CDR3 length is 15 residues. The CDR3 is CASSKPTGDDYGYTF. CDR3 sequence (DNA): TGTGCCAGCAGCAAACCGACAGGGGATGACTATGGCTACACCTTC.

V and J are TRBV7-8 and TRBJ2-3; tentative D call: TRBD2 (6 bases). V lost 5 bases and J lost 4, with 13 bases in between. The length of the CDR3 is 14 residues. Germline V gives CDR1 SGHVS, CDR2 FQNEAQ. The CDR3 DNA reads as TGTGCCAGCAGCCCAACGGGGGTGGCAGATACGCAGTATTTT. Translating gives CASSPTGVADTQYF.

The gene calls are TRBV29-1 and TRBJ1-1; TRBD1 is a possible D gene (5 bases). Germline lookup yields CDR1 SQVTM and CDR2 ANQGSEA. This CDR3 region has 14 residues. Trimming took 2 bases from V and 5 from J, leaving 15 bases between them. CDR3 bases: TGCAGCGTTGAACTCGACCCCGGGGGTACTGAAGCTTTCTTT. Residues: CSVELDPGGTEAFF. The variable domain in full, completed from reference TRBV29-1 and TRBJ1-1, reads SAVISQKPSRDICQRGTSLTIQCQVDSQVTMMFWYRQQPGQSLTLIATANQGSEATYESGFVIDKFPISRPNLTFSTLTVSNMSPEDSSIYLCSVELDPGGTEAFFGQGTRLTVV.

This chain connects TRBV6-6 to TRBJ2-6, with 8 bases identical to TRBD1. V shed 11 bases and J 0 bases; nucleotides not matched to a gene: 6. Germline lookup yields CDR1 MNHNY and CDR2 SVGAGI (reference sequence). There are 15 residues in the CDR3. The chain's CDR3 is CAGGTGFSGANVLTF. CDR3 in DNA: TGTGCCGGCGGGACAGGTTTCTCTGGGGCCAACGTCCTGACTTTC.

V usage is TRBV4-2 and J usage is TRBJ2-7, with 7 bases fitting TRBD2. Germline V CDR1 and CDR2: LGHNA, YNFKEQ. The CDR3 covers 14 residues. With 1 base clipped from V and 6 bases from J, the junction kept 6 bases outside the gene matches. CDR3 loop: CASSQASGAVEQYF. The CDR3 DNA reads as TGTGCCAGCAGCCAAGCCAGCGGGGCAGTCGAGCAGTACTTC.

The table lists this clone with a few counts. The V and J genes are TRBV7-2 and TRBJ1-6; 10 positions match TRBD1. The CDR3 runs to 14 residues. V dropped 5 bases and J dropped 8; count of bases not matched to a gene: 3. The V gene's germline CDR1 is SGHTA and CDR2 FQGNSA. CDR3 in amino acids: CASSGDRGYSPLHF. The CDR3 region has the DNA TGTGCCAGCAGCGGGGACAGGGGATATTCACCCCTCCACTTT.